This TCR beta chain was sequenced for a study of T cell repertoires in cytomegalovirus infection. Study as a whole: Public signatures in TCR beta pointed to CMV infection and matching HLA type.

This CDR3 is built from 15 residues. With 5 bases removed from V and 1 base from J, the gap between germline ends came to 12 bases. Turning to this clonotype: What it recognizes is unknown.

Via MiXCR, TCRdb re-called the reads, giving one row per CDR3 protein. This table holds about 530,000 distinct CDR3 sequences, about 25% found once. Notes on the study in general: Cumulative public TCR beta family frequency identified CMV carriers with the relevant HLA.

Sequenced sample: PBMCs. This chain links TRBV12-3 or TRBV12-4 with TRBJ1-5; D might be TRBD1 (5 bases). This receptor was identified in a human donor in good health (CMV status not recorded). Some clones in this sample may be carry-over from other donors' samples. CDR3 in DNA: TGTGCCAGCAGTCCGGGGACCTCCAGCAATCAGCCCCAGCATTTT. Translated: CASSPGTSSNQPQHF.